These T cell receptor beta chains were read from a single sample in a study of T cells in Graves' hyperthyroidism and ophthalmopathy. MiXCR, run by TCRdb on the multiplex PCR reads, gives a single entry per CDR3 protein. This table has 700,000 or so distinct CDR3 sequences, around 17% appearing once. The sequenced sample consisted of blood. These receptors came from a man between 18 and 35 years old with Graves' hyperthyroidism. Both conserved end residues are part of each CDR3. The D gene is left open where the match is weak. The size of a clone is reported for some rows only, either as once, few or many, or as a class for expanded clones.

clone_size	v_call	j_call	d_call	cdr3_aa	cdr3_nt
NA	TRBV10-2	TRBJ2-7	NA	CASSGIDNQRYEQYF	TGCGCCAGCAGTGGCATTGACAATCAGCGGTACGAGCAGTACTTC
few	TRBV9	TRBJ2-1	NA	CASTQGEGSYNEQFF	TGTGCCAGCACCCAGGGGGAGGGGTCCTACAATGAGCAGTTCTTC
NA	TRBV27	TRBJ2-7	TRBD1	CASSLSGRSGQGWGYEQYF	TGTGCCAGCAGTTTATCGGGGAGGAGTGGACAGGGGTGGGGCTACGAGCAGTACTTC
NA	TRBV11-2	TRBJ1-2	NA	CASSPLAVKGGYTF	TGTGCCAGCAGCCCGCTCGCGGTTAAAGGGGGCTACACCTTC
few	TRBV7-3	TRBJ2-1	TRBD2	CASSPVAGVRGSEQFF	TGTGCCAGCAGTCCCGTAGCGGGAGTAAGGGGGAGTGAGCAGTTCTTC
many	TRBV5-8	TRBJ2-5	NA	CASSIKMETQYF	TGTGCCAGCAGCATCAAGATGGAGACCCAGTACTTC
many	TRBV20-1	TRBJ2-1	TRBD2	CSTWTSGRHEQFF	TGCAGTACCTGGACTAGCGGGAGGCATGAGCAGTTCTTC
once	TRBV28	TRBJ2-5	TRBD2	CASSTDLLAGEWGQETQYF	TGTGCCAGCAGTACGGACCTACTAGCGGGAGAGTGGGGCCAAGAGACCCAGTACTTC
many	TRBV12-3/TRBV12-4	TRBJ2-1	TRBD2	CAIGGLAGLNEQFF	TGTGCCATCGGGGGACTAGCGGGTTTAAATGAGCAGTTCTTC
NA	TRBV20-1	TRBJ2-1	NA	CSARRVIGANEQFF	TGCAGTGCAAGAAGGGTGATCGGCGCCAATGAGCAGTTCTTC
many	TRBV6-2/TRBV6-3	TRBJ1-1	NA	CASSYPRTANTEAFF	TGTGCCAGCAGTTACCCTCGGACGGCGAACACTGAAGCTTTCTTT
many	TRBV11-2	TRBJ2-7	TRBD2	CASSLDFLAGLREQYF	TGTGCCAGCAGCTTAGATTTCCTAGCGGGACTGCGGGAGCAGTACTTC
many	TRBV6-1	TRBJ2-1	NA	CASSGWVGQGNTGSYNEQFF	TGTGCCAGCAGCGGCTGGGTGGGGCAGGGGAACACCGGCTCCTACAATGAGCAGTTCTTC
many	TRBV12-3/TRBV12-4	TRBJ2-1	TRBD2	CASRPSGRADNEQFF	TGTGCCAGCAGACCTAGCGGGAGGGCCGACAATGAGCAGTTCTTC
NA	TRBV12-3/TRBV12-4	TRBJ2-6	NA	CASSLRRQVISGANVLTF	TGTGCCAGCAGTTTAAGGCGGCAGGTTATCTCTGGGGCCAACGTCCTGACTTTC
many	TRBV12-3/TRBV12-4	TRBJ2-7	NA	CASSAYPGLASYEQYF	TGTGCCAGCAGTGCTTACCCGGGACTGGCCTCCTACGAGCAGTACTTC
NA	TRBV20-1	TRBJ2-7	NA	CSARSGGDTSYEQYF	TGCAGTGCTAGGTCAGGTGGAGATACGTCCTACGAGCAGTACTTC
NA	TRBV27	TRBJ2-1	TRBD1	CASSGQGGYNEQFF	TGTGCCAGCAGCGGACAGGGAGGCTACAATGAGCAGTTCTTC
few	TRBV3-1	TRBJ2-1	NA	CASSQEGWSSDEQFF	TGTGCCAGCAGCCAAGAAGGTTGGAGCTCCGATGAGCAGTTCTTC
NA	TRBV6-2/TRBV6-3	TRBJ2-3	TRBD1	CASSPSRTGGAADTQYF	TGTGCCAGCAGTCCATCCCGGACAGGGGGTGCCGCAGATACGCAGTATTTT
few	TRBV4-3	TRBJ1-5	NA	CASSQDGENQPQHF	TGCGCCAGCAGCCAAGATGGGGAGAATCAGCCCCAGCATTTT
many	TRBV7-9	TRBJ2-5	TRBD1	CASSRWTGDRETQYF	TGTGCCAGCAGCAGGTGGACAGGGGATAGGGAGACCCAGTACTTC
few	TRBV19	TRBJ1-1	NA	CASSIPGVTEAFF	TGTGCCAGTAGTATACCTGGTGTCACTGAAGCTTTCTTT
few	TRBV7-8	TRBJ2-1	NA	CASTSTVAYNEQFF	TGTGCCAGCACCTCGACAGTTGCCTACAATGAGCAGTTCTTC
many	TRBV28	TRBJ2-4	NA	CASSSFGGGAKNIQYF	TGTGCCAGCAGTTCCTTTGGAGGGGGAGCCAAAAACATTCAGTACTTC
few	TRBV7-8	TRBJ2-6	TRBD2	CASSLTTSGRVSGANVLTF	TGTGCCAGCAGCCTAACGACTAGCGGGAGGGTCTCTGGGGCCAACGTCCTGACTTTC
NA	TRBV7-9	TRBJ1-2	NA	CASSLGGQPNYGYTF	TGTGCCAGCAGCTTGGGGGGACAACCTAACTATGGCTACACCTTC
many	TRBV15	TRBJ2-7	NA	CATSRDSLSYEQYF	TGTGCCACCAGCAGGGACAGTCTTAGTTACGAGCAGTACTTC
few	TRBV5-8	TRBJ2-1	TRBD2	CASSLDGRRDNEQFF	TGTGCCAGCAGCTTGGACGGGAGGCGAGACAATGAGCAGTTCTTC
many	TRBV20-1	TRBJ1-2	NA	CSALQGWDGGYTF	TGCAGTGCTTTACAGGGATGGGACGGAGGCTACACCTTC
NA	TRBV28	TRBJ1-1	NA	CASTSNPGMNTEAFF	TGTGCCAGCACCTCAAACCCGGGAATGAACACTGAAGCTTTCTTT
once	TRBV28	TRBJ1-2	NA	CASSSLFPSHGYTF	TGTGCCAGCAGTTCCCTTTTTCCGAGTCATGGCTACACCTTC
NA	TRBV4-1	TRBJ2-2	TRBD1	CASSRTGGARTGELFF	TGCGCCAGCAGCCGGACAGGGGGCGCGCGCACCGGGGAGCTGTTTTTT
NA	TRBV28	TRBJ2-5	TRBD1	CASRGQGESETQYF	TGTGCCAGCAGGGGACAGGGAGAGTCAGAGACCCAGTACTTC
many	TRBV7-2	TRBJ1-1	NA	CASSRGGATPVFAFF	TGTGCCAGCAGCCGCGGCGGGGCTACGCCAGTTTTTGCTTTCTTT
many	TRBV6-2/TRBV6-3	TRBJ1-1	NA	CASNIRAGTNTEAFF	TGTGCCAGCAATATAAGGGCAGGGACGAACACTGAAGCTTTCTTT
many	TRBV27	TRBJ1-1	TRBD1	CASSLYPGGLNTEAFF	TGTGCCAGCAGTTTATACCCAGGGGGCTTGAACACTGAAGCTTTCTTT
few	TRBV4-3	TRBJ2-3	NA	CASSQEGTGGTDTQYF	TGCGCCAGCAGCCAAGAGGGGACGGGAGGCACAGATACGCAGTATTTT
many	TRBV28	TRBJ2-1	NA	CASRLGNGPYNEQFF	TGTGCCAGCAGGCTGGGGAACGGCCCCTACAATGAGCAGTTCTTC